These T cell receptor beta chains were read from a single sample in a study of blood T cell repertoires in COVID-19. Only in-frame clones appear in the TCRdb table, and some are missing; sequencing was by immunoSEQ multiplex PCR. This sample has some 320,000 clones; roughly 90% occur once, and the top ten carry 3.9%. What was sequenced was PBMCs or T cells enriched from blood (not recorded which). The receptors originated from a woman in her 30s who had been exposed to COVID-19. The CDR3 runs from the conserved cysteine through the conserved F or W. Fields, in order: CDR3 DNA, CDR3 protein, D gene, clone size, J gene, V gene. A D gene is named only where the DNA matches it firmly. Clone sizes are given selectively: once, few, many, or a class where the clone is expanded.

cdr3_nt: TGTGCCAGTAGTCTCTCGGGGGGCTTCAATCAGCCCCAGCATTTT
cdr3_aa: CASSLSGGFNQPQHF
d_call: -
clone_size: -
j_call: TRBJ1-5
v_call: TRBV19

cdr3_nt: TGTGCCAGCAGCCCGGTCCGGGACAGCGTAACAACAACTAATGAAAAACTGTTTTTT
cdr3_aa: CASSPVRDSVTTTNEKLFF
d_call: TRBD1
clone_size: few
j_call: TRBJ1-4
v_call: TRBV7-6

cdr3_nt: TGTGCCAGCAGATTGGGACAGGGATATGGCTACACCTTC
cdr3_aa: CASRLGQGYGYTF
d_call: TRBD1
clone_size: -
j_call: TRBJ1-2
v_call: TRBV6-5

cdr3_nt: TGCGCCAGCAGCGGTGGGGACAGGGCCACAGATACGCAGTATTTT
cdr3_aa: CASSGGDRATDTQYF
d_call: TRBD1
clone_size: few
j_call: TRBJ2-3
v_call: TRBV4-1

cdr3_nt: TGTGCCAGCAGCCCCAATCGGGGACAGGGGGCACTGACTGAAGCTTTCTTT
cdr3_aa: CASSPNRGQGALTEAFF
d_call: TRBD1
clone_size: -
j_call: TRBJ1-1
v_call: TRBV5-4

cdr3_nt: TGTGCCAGCAGTGGATGGTTTGGGGGCTCAGATAATGAAAAACTGTTTTTT
cdr3_aa: CASSGWFGGSDNEKLFF
d_call: -
clone_size: -
j_call: TRBJ1-4
v_call: TRBV25-1

cdr3_nt: TGTGCCAGCAGCAAAGTGGGAATCGGACAGGGAAACAGAAATTCACCCCTCCACTTT
cdr3_aa: CASSKVGIGQGNRNSPLHF
d_call: -
clone_size: -
j_call: TRBJ1-6
v_call: TRBV21-1

cdr3_nt: TGTGCCAGCAGTGAAGAGGCCGGACTACCCTACAATGAGCAGTTCTTC
cdr3_aa: CASSEEAGLPYNEQFF
d_call: -
clone_size: -
j_call: TRBJ2-1
v_call: TRBV6-1

cdr3_nt: TGCGCCAGCAGCTTGGTCGGGGGAGGTAGCACTGAAGCTTTCTTT
cdr3_aa: CASSLVGGGSTEAFF
d_call: -
clone_size: -
j_call: TRBJ1-1
v_call: TRBV5-1

cdr3_nt: TGTGCCAGCAGCCTCCAAATACAGAAGAACACTGAAGCTTTCTTT
cdr3_aa: CASSLQIQKNTEAFF
d_call: -
clone_size: -
j_call: TRBJ1-1
v_call: TRBV7-9

cdr3_nt: TGTGCCAGCAGCCACCTGGGGGAGGCCACAAATCGCCACGAGCAGTACTTC
cdr3_aa: CASSHLGEATNRHEQYF
d_call: -
clone_size: -
j_call: TRBJ2-7
v_call: TRBV14

cdr3_nt: TGTGCCAGCAGCGGGACAGTGAATAGGGGAGATACGCAGTATTTT
cdr3_aa: CASSGTVNRGDTQYF
d_call: TRBD1
clone_size: -
j_call: TRBJ2-3
v_call: TRBV2

cdr3_nt: TGCAGCGTATCGGACAGGGCTCCTTCCTTTGTAAAACTGTTTTTT
cdr3_aa: CSVSDRAPSFVKLFF
d_call: TRBD1
clone_size: -
j_call: TRBJ1-4
v_call: TRBV29-1

cdr3_nt: TGTGCCACCAGCAGAGTACAGGGACCTAGCTATGGCTACACCTTC
cdr3_aa: CATSRVQGPSYGYTF
d_call: -
clone_size: -
j_call: TRBJ1-2
v_call: TRBV15

cdr3_nt: TGTGCCACCCGCAGGGGGCCTAACTATGGCTACACCTTC
cdr3_aa: CATRRGPNYGYTF
d_call: TRBD1
clone_size: -
j_call: TRBJ1-2
v_call: TRBV2

cdr3_nt: TGCGCCAGCAGCTCGCTCCCGGGACAGAATAATGAAAAACTGTTTTTT
cdr3_aa: CASSSLPGQNNEKLFF
d_call: TRBD1
clone_size: -
j_call: TRBJ1-4
v_call: TRBV5-1

cdr3_nt: TGTGCCAGCAGCCCCTCTCGGGGGGGCGCGACCTACGAGCAGTACTTC
cdr3_aa: CASSPSRGGATYEQYF
d_call: TRBD2
clone_size: -
j_call: TRBJ2-7
v_call: TRBV7-2

cdr3_nt: TGTGCCAGCAGCTTAGAGGGCGGACAGATGAACACTGAAGCTTTCTTT
cdr3_aa: CASSLEGGQMNTEAFF
d_call: -
clone_size: -
j_call: TRBJ1-1
v_call: TRBV7-6

cdr3_nt: TGTGCCAGCAGCTTAACGGGCAGCGGACTAGACTCCGAGCAGTACTTC
cdr3_aa: CASSLTGSGLDSEQYF
d_call: TRBD2
clone_size: -
j_call: TRBJ2-7
v_call: TRBV7-3

cdr3_nt: TGTGCCAGCAGTCCGTCGGGCAGGGGTTCCTACGAGCAGTACTTC
cdr3_aa: CASSPSGRGSYEQYF
d_call: -
clone_size: once
j_call: TRBJ2-7
v_call: TRBV6-2/TRBV6-3

cdr3_nt: TGTGCCAGCAGCCGGGACATCGATCAGCCCCAGCATTTT
cdr3_aa: CASSRDIDQPQHF
d_call: -
clone_size: once
j_call: TRBJ1-5
v_call: TRBV7-6

cdr3_nt: TGCGCCAGCAGCTTGGTAGGCGGGGGGGCTACAGATACGCAGTATTTT
cdr3_aa: CASSLVGGGATDTQYF
d_call: TRBD2
clone_size: -
j_call: TRBJ2-3
v_call: TRBV5-1

cdr3_nt: TGTGCCAGCAGCCGAGCGGGGGGTAAAGCTTTCTTT
cdr3_aa: CASSRAGGKAFF
d_call: -
clone_size: -
j_call: TRBJ1-1
v_call: TRBV11-1

cdr3_nt: TGTGCCAGCAGCTTCCCCCTCTATGGCTACACCTTC
cdr3_aa: CASSFPLYGYTF
d_call: -
clone_size: -
j_call: TRBJ1-2
v_call: TRBV11-2

cdr3_nt: TGCGCCAGCAGCCCGTTCGGGTCCTCCAGCACTGAAGCTTTCTTT
cdr3_aa: CASSPFGSSSTEAFF
d_call: -
clone_size: once
j_call: TRBJ1-1
v_call: TRBV5-1

cdr3_nt: TGTGCCAGCAGTGAAGGGGCCTATGGCTACACCTTC
cdr3_aa: CASSEGAYGYTF
d_call: -
clone_size: -
j_call: TRBJ1-2
v_call: TRBV2

cdr3_nt: TGCGCCAGCAGCCAAGACTTGACTTCCTACGAGCAGTACTTC
cdr3_aa: CASSQDLTSYEQYF
d_call: -
clone_size: few
j_call: TRBJ2-7
v_call: TRBV4-3

cdr3_nt: TGTGCCAGCAGCTTAGGACAGCTCTACGAGCAGTACTTC
cdr3_aa: CASSLGQLYEQYF
d_call: -
clone_size: -
j_call: TRBJ2-7
v_call: TRBV11-2